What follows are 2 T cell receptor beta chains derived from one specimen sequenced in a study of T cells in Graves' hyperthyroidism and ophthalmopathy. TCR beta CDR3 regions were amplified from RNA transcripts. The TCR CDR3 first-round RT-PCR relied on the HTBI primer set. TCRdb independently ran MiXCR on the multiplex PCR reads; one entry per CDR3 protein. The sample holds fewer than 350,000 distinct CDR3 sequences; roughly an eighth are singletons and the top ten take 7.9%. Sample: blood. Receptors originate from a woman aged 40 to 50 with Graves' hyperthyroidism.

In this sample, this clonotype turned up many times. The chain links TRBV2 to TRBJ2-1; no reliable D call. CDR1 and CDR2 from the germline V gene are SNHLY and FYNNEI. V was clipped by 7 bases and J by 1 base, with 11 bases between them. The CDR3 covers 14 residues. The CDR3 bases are TGTGCCAGCATGAAAGGGAATTCCTACAATGAGCAGTTCTTC. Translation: CASMKGNSYNEQFF.

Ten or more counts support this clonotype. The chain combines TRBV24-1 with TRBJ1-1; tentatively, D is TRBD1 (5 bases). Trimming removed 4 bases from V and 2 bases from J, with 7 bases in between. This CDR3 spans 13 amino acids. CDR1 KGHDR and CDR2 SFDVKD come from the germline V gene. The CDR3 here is CATSEDRNTEAFF. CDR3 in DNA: TGTGCCACCAGTGAAGACAGAAACACTGAAGCTTTCTTT.